The TCR beta chain described here comes from a study of cytomegalovirus exposure and HLA in healthy donors. Produced via immunoSEQ multiplex PCR; TCRdb's table is partial and in-frame only. Of about 140,000 clones listed, less than 90% were seen once; the top ten hold roughly 3%. V was pared by 6 bases and J by 14 bases, with 7 bases of the junction left unmatched. The germline V gene has CDR1 SEHNR and CDR2 FQNEAQ (reference sequence). The CDR3 is 12 amino acids. Sequencing input: PBMCs. The receptor comes from a young man in good health and CMV-seronegative. V is TRBV7-9 and J is TRBJ2-1, with TRBD2 matching over 10 bases. This CDR3 is CASSPLAGDKFF. In DNA form, the CDR3 reads TGTGCCAGCAGTCCTCTAGCGGGAGACAAGTTCTTC.